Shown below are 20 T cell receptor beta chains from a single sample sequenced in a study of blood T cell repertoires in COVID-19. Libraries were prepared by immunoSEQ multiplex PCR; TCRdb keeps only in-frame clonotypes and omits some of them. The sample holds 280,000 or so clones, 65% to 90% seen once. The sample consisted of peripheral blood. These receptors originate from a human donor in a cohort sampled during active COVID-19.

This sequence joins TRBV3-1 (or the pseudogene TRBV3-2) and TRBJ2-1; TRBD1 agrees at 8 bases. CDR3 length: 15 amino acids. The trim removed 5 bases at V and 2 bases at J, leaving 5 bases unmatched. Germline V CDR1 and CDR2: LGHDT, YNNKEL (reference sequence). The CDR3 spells CASSVRGQAYNEQFF. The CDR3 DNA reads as TGTGCCAGCAGCGTTCGGGGACAGGCCTACAATGAGCAGTTCTTC.

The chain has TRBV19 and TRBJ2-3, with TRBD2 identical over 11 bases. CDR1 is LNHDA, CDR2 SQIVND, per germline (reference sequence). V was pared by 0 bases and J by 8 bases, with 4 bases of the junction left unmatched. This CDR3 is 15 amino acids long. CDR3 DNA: TGTGCCAGTAGTATAGAACTAGCGGGAGCTAGTACGCAGTATTTT. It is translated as CASSIELAGASTQYF.

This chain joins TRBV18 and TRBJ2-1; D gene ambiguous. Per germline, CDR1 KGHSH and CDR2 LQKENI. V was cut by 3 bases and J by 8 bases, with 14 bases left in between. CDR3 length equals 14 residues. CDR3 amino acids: CASSPDSVTDEQFF. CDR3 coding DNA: TGTGCCAGCTCACCGGATTCAGTGACTGATGAGCAGTTCTTC.

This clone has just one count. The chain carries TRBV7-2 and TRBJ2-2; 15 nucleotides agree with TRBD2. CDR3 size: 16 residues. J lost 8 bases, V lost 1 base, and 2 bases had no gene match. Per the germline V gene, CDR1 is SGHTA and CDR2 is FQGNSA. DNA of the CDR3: TGTGCCAGCAGCTTAGTCGGGACTAGCGGGAGGGGGGAGCTGTTTTTT. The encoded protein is CASSLVGTSGRGELFF.

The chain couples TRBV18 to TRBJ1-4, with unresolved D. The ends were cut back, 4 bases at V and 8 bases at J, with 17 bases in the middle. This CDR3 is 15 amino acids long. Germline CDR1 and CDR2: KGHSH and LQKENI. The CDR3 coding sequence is TGTGCCAGCTCACGTGGCGGCACTCAGACGGAAAAACTGTTTTTT. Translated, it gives CASSRGGTQTEKLFF.

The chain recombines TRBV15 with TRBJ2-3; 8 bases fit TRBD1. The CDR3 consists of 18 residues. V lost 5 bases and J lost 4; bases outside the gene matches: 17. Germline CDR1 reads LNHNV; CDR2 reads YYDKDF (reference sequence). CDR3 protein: CATSSRDRPSRRADTQYF. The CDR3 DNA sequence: TGTGCCACCAGCTCGCGGGACAGGCCATCAAGGAGGGCAGATACGCAGTATTTT.

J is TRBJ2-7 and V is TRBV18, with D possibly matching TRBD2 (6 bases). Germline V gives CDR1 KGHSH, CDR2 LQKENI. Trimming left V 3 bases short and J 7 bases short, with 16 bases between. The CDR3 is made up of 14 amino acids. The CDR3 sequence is CASSPRGLGGEQYF. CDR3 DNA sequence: TGTGCCAGCTCACCCCGAGGATTGGGGGGTGAGCAGTACTTC. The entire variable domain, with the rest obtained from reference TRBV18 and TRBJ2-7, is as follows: NAGVMQNPRHLVRRRGQEARLRCSPMKGHSHVYWYRQLPEEGLKFMVYLQKENIIDESGMPKERFSAEFPKEGPSILRIQQVVRGDSAAYFCASSPRGLGGEQYFGPGTRLTVT.

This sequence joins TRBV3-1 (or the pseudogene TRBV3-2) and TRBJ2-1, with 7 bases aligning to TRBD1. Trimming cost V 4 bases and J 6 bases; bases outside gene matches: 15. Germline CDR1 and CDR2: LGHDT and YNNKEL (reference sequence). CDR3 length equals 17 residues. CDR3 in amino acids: CASSPRTGLTRSNEQFF. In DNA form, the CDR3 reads TGTGCCAGCAGCCCTCGGACAGGACTGACGCGAAGCAATGAGCAGTTCTTC.

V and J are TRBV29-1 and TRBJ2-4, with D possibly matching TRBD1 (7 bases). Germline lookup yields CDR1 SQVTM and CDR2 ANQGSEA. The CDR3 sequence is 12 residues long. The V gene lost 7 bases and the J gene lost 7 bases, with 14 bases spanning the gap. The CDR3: CSAMTGRNIQYF. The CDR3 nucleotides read TGCAGCGCGATGACAGGGAGGAACATTCAGTACTTC.

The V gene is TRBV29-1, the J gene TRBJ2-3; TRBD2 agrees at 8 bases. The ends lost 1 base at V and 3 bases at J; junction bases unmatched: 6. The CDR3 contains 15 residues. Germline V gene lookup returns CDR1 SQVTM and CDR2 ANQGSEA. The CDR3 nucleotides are TGCAGCGTTGAAGGCGGCGGGAGGAATACAGATACGCAGTATTTT. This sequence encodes CSVEGGGRNTDTQYF.

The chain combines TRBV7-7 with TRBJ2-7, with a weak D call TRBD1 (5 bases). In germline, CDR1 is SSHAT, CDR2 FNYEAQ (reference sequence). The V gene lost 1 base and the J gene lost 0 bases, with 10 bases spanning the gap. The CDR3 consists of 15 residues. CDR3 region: CASSLGPQGSYEQYF. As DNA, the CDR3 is TGTGCCAGCAGCTTAGGTCCTCAGGGCTCCTACGAGCAGTACTTC.

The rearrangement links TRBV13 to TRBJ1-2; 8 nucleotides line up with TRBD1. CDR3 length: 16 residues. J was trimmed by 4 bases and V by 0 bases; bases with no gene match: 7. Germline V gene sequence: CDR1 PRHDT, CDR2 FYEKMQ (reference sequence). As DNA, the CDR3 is TGTGCCAGCAGCTTAGGGAGGCAGGGGGCGAGCTATGGCTACACCTTC. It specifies CASSLGRQGASYGYTF. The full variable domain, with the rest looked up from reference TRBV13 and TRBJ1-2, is AAGVIQSPRHLIKEKRETATLKCYPIPRHDTVYWYQQGPGQDPQFLISFYEKMQSDKGSIPDRFSAQQFSDYHSELNMSSLELGDSALYFCASSLGRQGASYGYTFGSGTRLTVV.

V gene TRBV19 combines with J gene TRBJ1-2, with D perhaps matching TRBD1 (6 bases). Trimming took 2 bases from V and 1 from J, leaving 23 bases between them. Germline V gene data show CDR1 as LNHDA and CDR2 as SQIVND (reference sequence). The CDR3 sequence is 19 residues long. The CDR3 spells CASSILHTSGHPVNYGYTF. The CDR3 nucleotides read TGTGCCAGTAGTATACTCCACACCTCGGGACACCCGGTTAACTATGGCTACACCTTC.

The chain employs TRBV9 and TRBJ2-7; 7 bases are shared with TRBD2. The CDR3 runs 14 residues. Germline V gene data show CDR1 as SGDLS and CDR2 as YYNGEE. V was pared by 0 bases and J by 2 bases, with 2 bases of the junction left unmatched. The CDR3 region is CASSVGGSPYEQYF. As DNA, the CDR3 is TGTGCCAGCAGCGTAGGCGGGAGCCCCTACGAGCAGTACTTC.

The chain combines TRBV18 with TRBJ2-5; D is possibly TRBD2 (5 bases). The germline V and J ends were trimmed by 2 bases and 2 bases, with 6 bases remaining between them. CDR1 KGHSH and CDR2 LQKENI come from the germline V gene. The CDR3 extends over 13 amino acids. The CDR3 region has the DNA TGTGCCAGCTCACCAACTAGTCAAGAGACCCAGTACTTC. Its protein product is CASSPTSQETQYF.

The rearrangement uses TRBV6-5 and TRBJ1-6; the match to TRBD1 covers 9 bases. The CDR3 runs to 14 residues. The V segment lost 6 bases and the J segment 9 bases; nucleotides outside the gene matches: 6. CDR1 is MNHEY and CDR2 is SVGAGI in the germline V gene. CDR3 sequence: CASRGQGSTSPLHF. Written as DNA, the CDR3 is TGTGCCAGCAGGGGACAGGGCTCGACTTCACCCCTCCACTTT.

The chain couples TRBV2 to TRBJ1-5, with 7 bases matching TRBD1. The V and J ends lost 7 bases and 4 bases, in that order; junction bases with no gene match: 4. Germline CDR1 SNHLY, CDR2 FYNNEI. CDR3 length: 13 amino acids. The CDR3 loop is CASNWDSNQPQHF. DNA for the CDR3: TGTGCCAGCAATTGGGACAGTAATCAGCCCCAGCATTTT.

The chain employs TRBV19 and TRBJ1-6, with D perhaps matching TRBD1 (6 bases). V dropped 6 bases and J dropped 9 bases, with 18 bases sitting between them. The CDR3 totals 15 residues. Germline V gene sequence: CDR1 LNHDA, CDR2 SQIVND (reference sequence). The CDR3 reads CASSLQGAGASPLHF. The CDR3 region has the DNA TGTGCCAGTAGCCTCCAGGGTGCGGGGGCTTCACCCCTCCACTTT. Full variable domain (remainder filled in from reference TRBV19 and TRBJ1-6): DGGITQSPKYLFRKEGQNVTLSCEQNLNHDAMYWYRQDPGQGLRLIYYSQIVNDFQKGDIAEGYSVSREKKESFPLTVTSAQKNPTAFYLCASSLQGAGASPLHFGNGTRLTVT.

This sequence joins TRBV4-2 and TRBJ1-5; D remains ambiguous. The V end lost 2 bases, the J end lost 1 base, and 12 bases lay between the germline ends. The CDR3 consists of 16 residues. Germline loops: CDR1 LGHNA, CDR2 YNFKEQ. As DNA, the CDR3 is TGTGCCAGCAGCCAAAACGGCGGCGAGAGCAATCAGCCCCAGCATTTT. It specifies CASSQNGGESNQPQHF.

CDR3 sequence (DNA): TGTGCCAGCAGTTCCCAACAGGGTTCGGGGCCCAAAAACATTCAGTACTTC. It encodes CASSSQQGSGPKNIQYF. This chain links TRBV28 with TRBJ2-4; D might be TRBD1 (6 bases). The germline CDR1 and CDR2 sequences are MDHEN and SYDVKM. V was shortened by 4 bases and J by 2 bases, with 18 bases between the two germline ends. There are 17 residues in the CDR3.